This entry features one TCR beta chain sequence. Its antigen is unidentified. Primers: 60 Vbeta forward and 13 Jbeta reverse. This table comes from immunoSEQ multiplex PCR, and its TCRdb copy is limited to in-frame clones, with some not included. The data show about 180,000 clones, just over 75% seen once. This sample was included in a study of cytomegalovirus exposure and HLA in healthy donors. Study-wide results and limits: Cytomegalovirus-associated status was assigned to 150 or so TCR beta chains. Immune exposure was documented only through CMV serostatus. Whilst most TCR sequences proved rare, a subset of public TCRs occurred across many donors.

V trimming: 1 base; J trimming: 3 bases; junction bases outside the gene matches: 5. The germline gives CDR1 SGDLS, CDR2 YYNGEE. The length of the CDR3 is 15 residues. The sequence was obtained from a young man in good health and CMV-seronegative. This chain links TRBV9 with TRBJ2-3; TRBD2 aligns across 7 bases. The specimen sequenced was PBMCs. The DNA for the CDR3 is TGTGCCAGCAGCGTACCCACAGCGGGAACAGATACGCAGTATTTT. Amino acids: CASSVPTAGTDTQYF.